This entry lists 20 T cell receptor beta chains sequenced from one sample in a study of T cells in Graves' hyperthyroidism and ophthalmopathy. The TCR beta CDR3 regions underwent amplification using RNA transcripts as the source. A set of HTBI primers served as the primers for a first-round RT-PCR of the TCR CDR3. TCRdb re-derived calls from the multiplex PCR reads in MiXCR, one entry per CDR3 protein. The data show approximately 370,000 distinct CDR3 sequences, about a sixth seen once. The sequencing input was blood. These TCRs come from a woman in her twenties or thirties with Graves' hyperthyroidism that later progressed to Graves' ophthalmopathy.

This clonotype came up once. CDR3 DNA: TGTGCCAGCACTCCTTTCGCGGGGGGGCCCTACGAGCAGTACTTC. It yields the protein CASTPFAGGPYEQYF. The genes are TRBV28 and TRBJ2-7; 9 bases agree with TRBD2. The germline V gene has CDR1 MDHEN and CDR2 SYDVKM. Unmatched junction bases numbered 9, after V lost 7 bases and J lost 2 bases. The CDR3 covers 15 residues.

This clonotype occurred many times. The chain joins TRBV5-1 to TRBJ2-3; tentatively, D is TRBD1 (5 bases). The CDR3 is made up of 15 amino acids. Germline CDR1 and CDR2: SGHRS and YFSETQ. Trimming left V 8 bases short and J 3 bases short, with 19 bases between. The CDR3 protein is CASTDSPTPTDTQYF. For the CDR3, the DNA is TGCGCCAGTACCGACAGCCCCACTCCGACAGATACGCAGTATTTT. Using reference TRBV5-1 and TRBJ2-3 for the parts outside the CDR3, the full variable domain is KAGVTQTPRYLIKTRGQQVTLSCSPISGHRSVSWYQQTPGQGLQFLFEYFSETQRNKGNFPGRFSGRQFSNSRSEMNVSTLELGDSALYLCASTDSPTPTDTQYFGPGTRLTVL.

With regard to this clonotype: A much bigger clone sits one base away, suggesting this may be a read error. The rearrangement joins TRBV20-1 to TRBJ2-1; D not certain. Germline V gene lookup returns CDR1 DFQATT and CDR2 SNEGSKA (reference sequence). The CDR3 spans 12 residues. Trimming stripped 1 base from V and 11 bases from J, with 12 bases between. CDR3 in DNA: TGCAGTGCTAGAGCCGACCACTATAAGCAGTTCTTC. It translates to CSARADHYKQFF.

This clonotype has ten or more counts. The V and J genes are TRBV7-9 and TRBJ1-6; 7 bases match TRBD1. Germline-derived CDR1 and CDR2 are SEHNR and FQNEAQ (reference sequence). With 3 bases clipped from V and 5 bases from J, the junction kept 7 bases outside the gene matches. The CDR3 sequence is 16 residues long. CDR3 region: CASSFHRDSNNSPLHF. CDR3 nucleotide sequence: TGTGCCAGCAGCTTTCACCGGGACAGCAATAATTCACCCCTCCACTTT.

This clonotype has a count of ten or more. The chain uses TRBV27 and TRBJ2-1, with 9 bases aligning to TRBD2. The CDR3 spans 15 residues. Trimming removed 3 bases from V and 8 bases from J; junction bases left unmatched: 8. Germline assignment: CDR1 MNHEY and CDR2 SMNVEV (reference sequence). The CDR3 bases are TGTGCCAGCAGTTTTCTCGGCGGGAGGGACCATGAGCAGTTCTTC. It translates to CASSFLGGRDHEQFF.

The chain has TRBV6-1 and TRBJ2-7; tentative D call: TRBD2 (7 bases). CDR1 is MNHNS, CDR2 SASEGT, per germline. Between the trimmed V and J ends, which lost 5 bases and 4 bases, there was a span of 21 bases. The CDR3 is 16 amino acids. CDR3 sequence reads: CASSKGGDESGYEQYF. The CDR3 nucleotides are TGTGCCAGCAGTAAAGGGGGGGACGAGTCCGGATACGAGCAGTACTTC.

J is TRBJ1-1 and V is TRBV19; D is undetermined. Trimming left V 8 bases short and J 1 base short, with 14 bases between. Germline assignment: CDR1 LNHDA and CDR2 SQIVND (reference sequence). This CDR3 region has 14 residues. The CDR3 loop is CASAVGRQNTEAFF. The DNA for the CDR3 is TGTGCCAGTGCTGTGGGCAGGCAGAACACTGAAGCTTTCTTT.

In its sample, this clonotype was seen many times. The rearrangement uses TRBV3-1 and TRBJ1-1; 9 bases are shared with TRBD1. Germline values: CDR1 LGHDT, CDR2 YNNKEL (reference sequence). The trim removed 2 bases at V and 11 bases at J, leaving 9 bases unmatched. This CDR3 is built from 14 residues. The CDR3 DNA sequence: TGTGCCAGCAGCCAATCCCTTGGACAGGGGAAGGCTTTCTTT. Its protein is CASSQSLGQGKAFF.

This clonotype was found a few times. Because the CDR3 is missing its conserved closing phenylalanine or tryptophan, this is likely a read error. CDR3 nucleotides: TGTGCCAGCAGTGAATTCCTGATGACCTCGACAACAATCGCGAACACCGGGGAGCTGTTTCTT. Translating gives CASSEFLMTSTTIANTGELFL. The chain joins TRBV6-1 to TRBJ2-2; D gene uncertain. Germline V lookup: CDR1 MNHNS, CDR2 SASEGT. V was trimmed by 2 bases and J by 0 bases, leaving 25 bases between them. The CDR3 runs 21 residues.

The rearrangement links TRBV7-9 to TRBJ2-1, with D possibly TRBD2 on 6 matching bases. The CDR3 length is 15 residues. The germline V gene has CDR1 SEHNR and CDR2 FQNEAQ (reference sequence). V was cut by 5 bases and J by 3 bases, with 14 bases left in between. In nucleotides, the CDR3 is TGTGCCAGCAGCGGCGAAACTAGCAACTACAATGAGCAGTTCTTC. Its protein is CASSGETSNYNEQFF.

This clonotype was observed a few times. Since a much larger clone is just one base distant, this may be a read error. The chain joins TRBV12-3 or TRBV12-4 to TRBJ2-7, with D tentatively TRBD1 or TRBD2 (5 bases each). The V gene lost 2 bases and the J gene lost 1 base, with 12 bases spanning the gap. The length of the CDR3 is 15 residues. The CDR3 is CASSLSWDGSYEQYF. In DNA form, the CDR3 reads TGTGCCAGCAGTTTATCGTGGGACGGATCCTACGAGCAGTACTTC.

There are many counts of this clonotype. The chain has TRBV2 and TRBJ1-3; the match to TRBD1 covers 9 bases. Germline CDR1 and CDR2: SNHLY and FYNNEI. This CDR3 is built from 16 residues. Unmatched junction bases numbered 3, after V lost 1 base and J lost 2 bases. CDR3 protein: CASSEGWDRAGNTIYF. The CDR3 bases are TGTGCCAGCAGTGAAGGTTGGGACAGGGCTGGAAACACCATATATTTT.

This clonotype has ten or more counts. The chain has TRBV28 and TRBJ2-7, with no clear D. This CDR3 contains 14 residues. Germline-derived CDR1 and CDR2 are MDHEN and SYDVKM. The V gene lost 3 bases and the J gene lost 0 bases, with 9 bases spanning the gap. CDR3 residues: CASSFRYGSYEQYF. DNA for the CDR3: TGTGCCAGCAGTTTCCGATACGGCTCCTACGAGCAGTACTTC. The variable domain in full, completed from reference TRBV28 and TRBJ2-7, reads DVKVTQSSRYLVKRTGEKVFLECVQDMDHENMFWYRQDPGLGLRLIYFSYDVKMKEKGDIPEGYSVSREKKERFSLILESASTNQTSMYLCASSFRYGSYEQYFGPGTRLTVT.

This clonotype was seen repeatedly, ten times or more. The CDR3 is CAWSRAVGRDGTEAFF. DNA of the CDR3: TGTGCCTGGAGCCGAGCGGTCGGCAGGGATGGGACTGAAGCTTTCTTT. The V call is TRBV30, the J call TRBJ1-1; D may be TRBD1 (5 bases). V was cut by 3 bases and J by 5 bases, with 22 bases left in between. Per germline, CDR1 GTSNPN and CDR2 SVGIG (reference sequence). The CDR3 runs 16 residues.

This clonotype came up many times. V usage is TRBV6-1 and J usage is TRBJ2-7, with D possibly being TRBD1 or TRBD2 (6 bases each). V dropped 7 bases and J dropped 1 base, with 20 bases sitting between them. Germline CDR1 reads MNHNS; CDR2 reads SASEGT. The CDR3 is 16 amino acids. The DNA for the CDR3 is TGTGCCAGCACAAAATCCTCGGGGGCCTTATCCTACGAGCAGTACTTC. Amino acids: CASTKSSGALSYEQYF.

This chain connects TRBV20-1 to TRBJ2-3, with D possibly being TRBD2 (6 bases). CDR1 and CDR2 (germline): DFQATT, SNEGSKA (reference sequence). This CDR3 comprises 14 residues. Trimming took off 1 base at V and 5 bases at J, with 13 bases between the two ends. Written as DNA, the CDR3 is TGCAGTGCTAGAGTGTCGGGGGTTGGAGATACGCAGTATTTT. Amino acid sequence: CSARVSGVGDTQYF.

This clonotype came up many times. The chain recombines TRBV6-1 with TRBJ2-1; 11 bases agree with TRBD2. After removal of 5 bases from V and 5 bases from J, the junction contained 8 bases not matched to a gene. The germline V gene encodes CDR1 MNHNS and CDR2 SASEGT. The CDR3 runs 16 residues. The CDR3 region is CASSLGTSGVHNEQFF. Here the CDR3 DNA reads TGTGCCAGCAGTCTTGGGACTAGCGGCGTACACAATGAGCAGTTCTTC.

This clonotype was counted a few times. V and J are TRBV12-3 or TRBV12-4 and TRBJ2-1; 7 bases match TRBD1. The CDR3 consists of 13 residues. V gave up 5 bases and J gave up 7 bases; unmatched junction bases: 5. For the CDR3, the DNA is TGTGCCAGCAGTCGACAGGGAATTAATGAGCAGTTCTTC. Its translation is CASSRQGINEQFF.

This clonotype showed up many times. The CDR3 protein is CASSPRSGYGYTF. Written as DNA, the CDR3 is TGTGCCAGTTCTCCCCGCTCCGGGTATGGCTACACCTTC. The chain couples TRBV13 to TRBJ1-2; unclear D gene. Germline V gives CDR1 PRHDT, CDR2 FYEKMQ (reference sequence). The CDR3 is 13 amino acids. Trimming cost V 9 bases and J 5 bases, with 16 bases left between them.

The rearrangement links TRBV30 to TRBJ1-1, with D uncertain. This CDR3 comprises 12 residues. The V gene's germline CDR1 is GTSNPN and CDR2 SVGIG (reference sequence). Between the trimmed V and J ends, which lost 0 bases and 8 bases, there was a span of 10 bases. CDR3 region: CAWSVQTGEAFF. The CDR3, as DNA: TGTGCCTGGAGTGTACAGACGGGAGAAGCTTTCTTT.